This is a list of T cell receptor beta chains from one sample in a study of CD8 T cells in Susac syndrome. MiXCR, run by TCRdb on the immunoSEQ multiplex PCR reads, gives a single entry per CDR3 protein. This table has 200,000 or so distinct CDR3 sequences, almost 96% appearing once. The sample consisted of CD4+ T cells from PBMCs. The receptors shown here come from a human donor with multiple sclerosis. CDR3s include the opening cysteine and the closing phenylalanine or tryptophan. Each record gives: D gene, J gene, clone size, V gene, CDR3 protein, CDR3 DNA. The D gene is left open where the match is weak. Size values are once, few and many counts, or a class for expanded clones, and some rows have none.

- TRBJ1-1 once TRBV11-2 CASSLTGAAEAFF TGTGCCAGCAGCTTAACCGGTGCCGCCGAAGCTTTCTTT
- TRBJ1-2 - TRBV3-1 CASSQERLYGYTF TGTGCCAGCAGCCAAGAACGTCTCTATGGCTACACCTTC
- TRBJ1-5 - TRBV20-1 CSATRGYNQPQHF TGCAGTGCCACGCGAGGGTACAATCAGCCCCAGCATTTT
- TRBJ1-1 - TRBV6-5 CASSYARLGVGGRGDTEAFF TGTGCCAGCAGTTACGCTCGATTGGGCGTGGGTGGGCGCGGGGACACTGAAGCTTTCTTT
TRBD1 TRBJ2-7 - TRBV7-6 CASSPGQVLYEQYF TGTGCCAGCAGCCCCGGACAGGTCCTCTACGAGCAGTACTTC
TRBD2 TRBJ2-7 - TRBV7-2 CASSFSLAGGGYEQYF TGTGCCAGCAGCTTCTCCCTAGCGGGGGGCGGGTACGAGCAGTACTTC
- TRBJ1-1 - TRBV7-9 CASSLGAQNTEAFF TGTGCCAGCAGCTTAGGTGCCCAGAACACTGAAGCTTTCTTT
- TRBJ1-1 - TRBV3-1 CASSQEDAGAYTEAFF TGTGCCAGCAGCCAAGAAGATGCGGGTGCGTACACTGAAGCTTTCTTT
TRBD1 TRBJ1-2 - TRBV20-1 CSAGRQGGYGYTF TGCAGTGCTGGGAGACAGGGCGGCTATGGCTACACCTTC
- TRBJ2-7 - TRBV7-3 CASSWGHNYEQYF TGTGCCAGCAGCTGGGGCCACAACTACGAGCAGTACTTC
TRBD1 TRBJ1-1 - TRBV29-1 CSVVGTGWNTEAFF TGCAGCGTTGTCGGGACAGGCTGGAACACTGAAGCTTTCTTT
- TRBJ2-5 - TRBV6-1 CASSPAREMYF TGTGCCAGCAGCCCCGCCAGAGAAATGTACTTC
- TRBJ1-2 - TRBV14 CASSHFNLNYGYTF TGTGCCAGCAGCCACTTCAATTTGAACTATGGCTACACCTTC
TRBD1 TRBJ2-7 - TRBV6-2/TRBV6-3 CASSLPRQGSTYEQYF TGTGCCAGCAGTTTACCCCGACAGGGATCAACCTACGAGCAGTACTTC
- TRBJ1-1 once TRBV7-3 CASSSWRSAEAFF TGTGCCAGCAGCTCTTGGAGGAGCGCTGAAGCTTTCTTT
TRBD2 TRBJ2-3 - TRBV9 CASSAGLGTDTQYF TGTGCCAGCAGCGCCGGACTAGGCACAGATACGCAGTATTTT
- TRBJ2-1 - TRBV9 CASSVGTSYNEQFF TGTGCCAGCAGCGTAGGAACCTCCTACAATGAGCAGTTCTTC
- TRBJ2-2 - TRBV27 CASSLFYPGSATGELFF TGTGCCAGCAGTTTATTCTACCCGGGAAGTGCGACCGGGGAGCTGTTTTTT
- TRBJ2-7 - TRBV7-9 CASSFGGAKVYEQYF TGTGCCAGCAGCTTTGGGGGGGCGAAGGTCTACGAGCAGTACTTC
- TRBJ1-6 - TRBV5-6 CASAALPYNSPLHF TGTGCCAGCGCGGCGCTCCCCTATAATTCACCCCTCCACTTT
- TRBJ1-4 once TRBV29-1 CSAFQGEEKLFF TGCAGCGCCTTCCAGGGCGAGGAAAAACTGTTTTTT
- TRBJ1-2 - TRBV9 CASSARRGGRDGYTF TGTGCCAGCAGCGCCCGAAGGGGAGGAAGGGATGGCTACACCTTC
- TRBJ1-5 - TRBV4-3 CASSPKADRPNQPQHF TGCGCCAGCAGCCCCAAGGCGGACAGACCCAATCAGCCCCAGCATTTT
- TRBJ2-3 - TRBV11-2 CASSAGSLDTQYF TGTGCCAGCAGCGCGGGATCACTTGATACGCAGTATTTT
- TRBJ2-7 - TRBV25-1 CASSEVGSSYEQYF TGTGCCAGCAGTGAGGTTGGAAGCTCCTACGAGCAGTACTTC
- TRBJ2-1 - TRBV11-3 CASSAGQRFNEQFF TGTGCCAGCAGCGCGGGACAGCGATTCAATGAGCAGTTCTTC
- TRBJ2-7 - TRBV12-3/TRBV12-4 CASSPPGRLPTYEQYF TGTGCCAGCAGCCCTCCGGGACGCCTTCCAACCTACGAGCAGTACTTC
- TRBJ1-1 once TRBV30 CAWSVFLEAFF TGTGCCTGGAGTGTATTCCTTGAAGCTTTCTTT
- TRBJ1-1 - TRBV30 CAWTSNRASEAFF TGTGCCTGGACCTCTAACAGGGCGTCTGAAGCTTTCTTT
- TRBJ2-3 - TRBV6-5 CASSYGGRSTDTQYF TGTGCCAGCAGTTACGGGGGAAGGAGCACAGATACGCAGTATTTT
- TRBJ2-7 - TRBV27 CASGGQSYEQYF TGTGCCAGCGGCGGACAGTCCTACGAGCAGTACTTC
TRBD1 TRBJ1-5 once TRBV6-1 CASSLPWGQGVQPQHF TGTGCCAGCAGCCTACCCTGGGGACAGGGGGTACAGCCCCAGCATTTT
- TRBJ1-4 - TRBV6-6 CASTLTGTANEKLFF TGTGCCAGCACCTTAACCGGGACGGCTAATGAAAAACTGTTTTTT
TRBD1 TRBJ1-6 - TRBV20-1 CSAGSGQGINSPLHF TGCAGTGCCGGATCGGGACAGGGGATAAATTCACCCCTCCACTTT
- TRBJ1-1 - TRBV7-2 CASSLAARTDTEAFF TGTGCCAGCAGCTTAGCGGCCCGGACAGACACTGAAGCTTTCTTT
- TRBJ1-6 - TRBV9 CASSVYRPNSPLHF TGTGCCAGCAGCGTATATCGGCCCAATTCACCCCTCCACTTT
- TRBJ2-1 - TRBV20-1 CSARRGVYNEQFF TGCAGTGCGCGGAGGGGGGTTTACAATGAGCAGTTCTTC
- TRBJ2-5 - TRBV29-1 CSVFTLGETQYF TGCAGCGTCTTCACCCTCGGGGAGACCCAGTACTTC
TRBD1 TRBJ2-5 - TRBV29-1 CSVVQGAGETQYF TGCAGCGTTGTTCAGGGGGCCGGGGAGACCCAGTACTTC
- TRBJ1-2 - TRBV20-1 CSAPSYRVSNYGYTF TGCAGTGCTCCATCTTACAGGGTCTCCAACTATGGCTACACCTTC
TRBD1 TRBJ1-2 - TRBV4-3 CASSHDRGLGYTF TGCGCCAGCAGCCACGACAGGGGGCTTGGCTACACCTTC
TRBD1 TRBJ2-3 - TRBV9 CASTTGGQTDTQYF TGTGCCAGCACTACAGGGGGCCAAACAGATACGCAGTATTTT
TRBD1 TRBJ2-2 - TRBV29-1 CSVVDRVDRTGELFF TGCAGCGTTGTGGACAGGGTTGATAGGACCGGGGAGCTGTTTTTT
- TRBJ2-2 - TRBV6-2/TRBV6-3 CASSPTGGGELFF TGTGCCAGCAGCCCCACGGGCGGCGGGGAGCTGTTTTTT
- TRBJ1-6 - TRBV27 CASSLQSYNSPLHF TGTGCCAGCAGTCTCCAGAGTTATAATTCACCCCTCCACTTT
- TRBJ2-1 - TRBV2 CASSEQGYEQFF TGTGCCAGCAGTGAGCAAGGCTATGAGCAGTTCTTC
- TRBJ2-3 once TRBV11-2 CASSLGDLGGLVEDTQYF TGTGCCAGCAGCTTAGGGGATCTCGGAGGGTTAGTTGAAGATACGCAGTATTTT
- TRBJ1-1 once TRBV30 CAWSVRIENTEAFF TGTGCCTGGAGTGTACGGATTGAGAACACTGAAGCTTTCTTT
- TRBJ2-1 - TRBV29-1 CSVERDHRGKRNEQFF TGCAGCGTTGAAAGGGACCACCGAGGGAAGAGGAATGAGCAGTTCTTC
TRBD2 TRBJ2-3 - TRBV20-1 CSARAGTSGSDTQYF TGCAGTGCTAGGGCCGGGACTAGCGGGTCAGATACGCAGTATTTT
TRBD1 TRBJ2-3 - TRBV4-1 CASSRQGLTDTQYF TGCGCCAGCAGCCGACAGGGATTGACAGATACGCAGTATTTT
TRBD1 TRBJ2-6 - TRBV6-1 CASSEGQGFPSGANVLTF TGTGCCAGCAGCGAGGGACAGGGTTTCCCCTCTGGGGCCAACGTCCTGACTTTC
- TRBJ1-1 - TRBV4-1 CASSQERVQGTEAFF TGCGCCAGCAGCCAAGAAAGGGTCCAGGGGACTGAAGCTTTCTTT
TRBD1 TRBJ1-6 - TRBV28 CASSLWGQGNSPLHF TGTGCCAGCAGTTTATGGGGACAGGGGAATTCACCCCTCCACTTT
TRBD2 TRBJ2-7 - TRBV15 CATSTGTSMYEQYF TGTGCCACCAGCACCGGGACTAGTATGTACGAGCAGTACTTC
- TRBJ1-2 - TRBV3-1 CASSQGLTDYGYTF TGTGCCAGCAGCCAAGGATTAACAGACTATGGCTACACCTTC
- TRBJ2-1 - TRBV27 CASRSLGSQFF TGTGCCAGCAGGAGCCTGGGGTCCCAGTTCTTC